These 30 T cell receptor beta chains came from one sample sequenced in a study of identical twins. TCRdb re-called the 5' RACE reads through MiXCR, storing one row per CDR3 protein. Counted here are 400,000 to 550,000 distinct CDR3 sequences, roughly an eighth occurring once; the ten biggest clones make up 0.8% to 1%. This sample also belongs to another study, concerning yellow fever vaccine responses in identical twins.

The sample was CD4+ T cells sorted from blood. These receptors all come from a woman younger than 35 in good health.

This rearrangement joins TRBV7-2 to TRBJ2-4, with TRBD2 matching 11 bases. CDR1 is SGHTA, CDR2 FQGNSA, per germline. The CDR3 is 16 residues long. Trimming cost V 0 bases and J 6 bases; bases outside gene matches: 4. The CDR3 sequence is CASSLALGTSGNIQYF. CDR3 coding DNA: TGTGCCAGCAGCTTAGCCCTCGGGACTAGCGGAAACATTCAGTACTTC.

The sample holds many counts of this clonotype. This chain uses TRBV12-3 or TRBV12-4 with TRBJ2-7, with D possibly TRBD1 on 5 matching bases. CDR3 length: 13 amino acids. V lost 5 bases to trimming and J lost 0 bases, with 8 bases between them. The CDR3 nucleotides read TGTGCCAGCAGTGCGACAGTCTCCTACGAGCAGTACTTC. Its protein product is CASSATVSYEQYF.

A word on this clonotype: This may stem from a read error, because a much larger clone lies one nucleotide away. This chain connects TRBV5-1 to TRBJ2-6, with no clear D. This CDR3 has 17 residues. Looked up from germline, CDR1 is SGHRS and CDR2 is YFSETQ. V lost 0 bases to trimming and J lost 0 bases, with 10 bases between them. The CDR3 loop reads CASSLARLNSGANVLTF. The CDR3 DNA sequence: TGCGCCAGCAGCTTGGCCCGACTGAACTCTGGGGCCAACGTCCTGACTTTC.

The chain is built from TRBV5-1 and TRBJ2-5, with 9 bases that match TRBD2. With 3 bases clipped from V and 9 bases from J, the junction kept 6 bases outside the gene matches. This CDR3 has 13 residues. CDR1 SGHRS and CDR2 YFSETQ come from the germline V gene. The chain's CDR3 is CASSSLAGAPQYF. For the CDR3, the DNA is TGCGCCAGCAGCTCTTTAGCGGGAGCCCCCCAGTACTTC.

The chain links TRBV28 to TRBJ2-7; 12 bases match TRBD2. Germline trimming cut 0 bases from V and 6 bases from J; bases unmatched to any gene: 3. The germline V gene encodes CDR1 MDHEN and CDR2 SYDVKM. The CDR3 totals 15 residues. CDR3 sequence reads: CASSLWASGRVEQYF. Here the CDR3 DNA reads TGTGCCAGCAGTTTATGGGCTAGCGGGAGGGTCGAGCAGTACTTC. The full variable domain, its missing parts supplied by reference TRBV28 and TRBJ2-7, is DVKVTQSSRYLVKRTGEKVFLECVQDMDHENMFWYRQDPGLGLRLIYFSYDVKMKEKGDIPEGYSVSREKKERFSLILESASTNQTSMYLCASSLWASGRVEQYFGPGTRLTVT.

This clonotype has more than one count but fewer than ten. This chain uses TRBV5-5 with TRBJ2-2; no clear D gene. This CDR3 contains 14 residues. Trimming left V 0 bases short and J 5 bases short, with 8 bases between. The germline gives CDR1 SGHKS, CDR2 YYEKEE (reference sequence). As DNA, the CDR3 is TGTGCCAGCAGCTTGGTTTTTGATACCGGGGAGCTGTTTTTT. Its translation: CASSLVFDTGELFF. Full variable domain (rest looked up from reference TRBV5-5 and TRBJ2-2): DAGVTQSPTHLIKTRGQQVTLRCSPISGHKSVSWYQQVLGQGPQFIFQYYEKEERGRGNFPDRFSARQFPNYSSELNVNALLLGDSALYLCASSLVFDTGELFFGEGSRLTVL.

This clonotype has only a few counts. The chain uses TRBV24-1 and TRBJ2-5, with D possibly TRBD1 on 5 matching bases. Trimming pared 6 bases from V and 5 bases from J, leaving 9 bases between. The CDR3 sequence is 12 residues long. Germline V gene lookup returns CDR1 KGHDR and CDR2 SFDVKD. The CDR3 reads CATSLGAETQYF. Written as DNA, the CDR3 is TGTGCCACCAGTCTAGGGGCGGAGACCCAGTACTTC.

The chain couples TRBV7-6 to TRBJ2-2; D call uncertain. Germline loops: CDR1 SGHVS, CDR2 FNYEAQ. The V gene lost 6 bases and the J gene lost 6 bases, with 11 bases spanning the gap. The CDR3 contains 13 residues. In nucleotides, the CDR3 is TGTGCCAGCAGACCTGCTGGGTCCGGGGAGCTGTTTTTT. Its protein product is CASRPAGSGELFF.

This clonotype was detected only a few times. This chain links TRBV20-1 with TRBJ1-4, with 7 bases fitting TRBD1. This CDR3 is 13 amino acids long. Germline trimming cut 6 bases from V and 3 bases from J; bases unmatched to any gene: 4. CDR1 DFQATT and CDR2 SNEGSKA come from the germline V gene (reference sequence). The CDR3 is CSARQGANEKLFF. The CDR3 DNA is TGCAGTGCCAGACAGGGCGCTAATGAAAAACTGTTTTTT.

The chain recombines TRBV6-1 with TRBJ2-3, with D perhaps being TRBD1 or TRBD2 (5 bases each). V lost 7 bases, J lost 1 base, and 18 bases lay in between. Looked up from germline, CDR1 is MNHNS and CDR2 is SASEGT. The CDR3 covers 16 residues. CDR3 loop: CASKKGPGQGTDTQYF. The CDR3, as DNA: TGTGCCAGCAAGAAGGGGCCGGGGCAGGGCACAGATACGCAGTATTTT.

This clonotype has more than one count but fewer than ten. This chain links TRBV29-1 with TRBJ2-3, with TRBD2 as a possible D gene (6 bases). Germline loops: CDR1 SQVTM, CDR2 ANQGSEA. This CDR3 has 13 residues. The CDR3 reads CTVGLARTDTQYF. In DNA, the CDR3 is TGCACCGTGGGCCTAGCGCGCACAGATACGCAGTATTTT.

In its sample, this clonotype was seen a few times. The chain carries TRBV12-3 or TRBV12-4 and TRBJ1-6; TRBD1 is a possible D gene (5 bases). The CDR3 length is 12 residues. V lost 7 bases, J lost 11 bases, and 12 bases lay in between. The CDR3 region is CASTIRGTPLHF. CDR3 nucleotide sequence: TGTGCCAGCACTATACGGGGCACACCCCTCCACTTT.

This clonotype was detected only a few times. V usage is TRBV5-1 and J usage is TRBJ2-5; 7 bases align to TRBD1. The CDR3 runs to 17 residues. Unmatched junction bases numbered 12, after V lost 2 bases and J lost 2 bases. The V gene's germline CDR1 is SGHRS and CDR2 YFSETQ. The CDR3 DNA reads TGCGCCAGCAGCTTCACTAGGAGACAGGGTCTTCAAGAGACCCAGTACTTC. This codes for CASSFTRRQGLQETQYF.

As to this clonotype: Possible read error: a much larger clone is one base away. The CDR3 loop is CSASPRTGAYEQYF. The CDR3 DNA reads as TGCAGTGCTAGCCCCAGGACAGGGGCCTACGAGCAGTACTTC. The V gene is TRBV20-1, the J gene TRBJ2-7; 9 positions agree with TRBD1. The germline gives CDR1 DFQATT, CDR2 SNEGSKA (reference sequence). This CDR3 region has 14 residues. The trim removed 3 bases at V and 2 bases at J, leaving 5 bases unmatched.

This clonotype has a count of ten or more. This sequence joins TRBV29-1 and TRBJ2-3, with no clear D. The CDR3 length is 14 residues. Germline V CDR1 and CDR2: SQVTM, ANQGSEA. The germline V and J ends were trimmed by 0 bases and 2 bases, with 9 bases remaining between them. CDR3 sequence (DNA): TGCAGCGTTGAAGAGCCGCGTACCACAGATACGCAGTATTTT. It is translated as CSVEEPRTTDTQYF.

This clonotype was observed a handful of times. This chain joins TRBV4-3 and TRBJ2-4; 10 bases are shared with TRBD2. The CDR3 extends over 15 amino acids. CDR1 and CDR2 (germline): LGHNA, YSLEER. V was pared by 4 bases and J by 6 bases, with 6 bases of the junction left unmatched. This CDR3 reads CASSLGTSELNIQYF. DNA for the CDR3: TGCGCCAGCAGCCTAGGGACTAGCGAATTAAACATTCAGTACTTC.

This clonotype has just a few counts. This chain connects TRBV4-3 to TRBJ2-6; D is unresolved. Looked up from germline, CDR1 is LGHNA and CDR2 is YSLEER. Between the trimmed V and J ends, which lost 2 bases and 0 bases, there was a span of 14 bases. The CDR3 length is 18 residues. For the CDR3, the DNA is TGCGCCAGCAGCCAACTACTTTACGGGTCCTCTGGGGCCAACGTCCTGACTTTC. This codes for CASSQLLYGSSGANVLTF.

Many counts were recorded for this clonotype. The chain employs TRBV5-1 and TRBJ2-4; D might be TRBD1 (5 bases). CDR1 is SGHRS and CDR2 is YFSETQ in the germline V gene. The CDR3 loop spans 16 amino acids. V was shortened by 1 base and J by 5 bases, with 16 bases between the two germline ends. CDR3 amino acids: CASSLQSQGSENIQYF. Here the CDR3 DNA reads TGCGCCAGCAGCTTGCAGAGTCAGGGCTCGGAAAACATTCAGTACTTC.

This chain uses TRBV7-7 with TRBJ2-5, with D perhaps matching TRBD1 or TRBD2 (5 bases each). The CDR3 contains 12 residues. Germline loops: CDR1 SSHAT, CDR2 FNYEAQ (reference sequence). CDR3 protein: CASAREAETQYF. The CDR3 DNA reads TGTGCTAGCGCCAGGGAAGCGGAGACCCAGTACTTC. Complete variable domain (other parts from reference TRBV7-7 and TRBJ2-5): GAGVSQSPRYKVTKRGQDVTLRCDPISSHATLYWYQQALGQGPEFLTYFNYEAQPDKSGLPSDRFSAERPEGSISTLTIQRTEQRDSAMYRCASAREAETQYFGPGTRLLVL.

V usage is TRBV20-1 and J usage is TRBJ2-3, with 7 positions matching TRBD1. The V and J ends lost 6 bases and 3 bases, in that order; junction bases with no gene match: 9. CDR3 size: 14 residues. Germline V lookup: CDR1 DFQATT, CDR2 SNEGSKA (reference sequence). The CDR3 spells CSAPGETGTDTQYF. The CDR3 bases are TGCAGTGCCCCCGGAGAGACAGGGACAGATACGCAGTATTTT.

The chain uses TRBV7-2 and TRBJ2-7, with D possibly being TRBD2 (6 bases). The V end lost 2 bases, the J end lost 2 bases, and 16 bases lay between the germline ends. Looked up from germline, CDR1 is SGHTA and CDR2 is FQGNSA. This CDR3 contains 16 residues. Here the CDR3 DNA reads TGTGCCAGCAGCTTATTGGGCGGGATTGCTGCCTACGAGCAGTACTTC. It encodes CASSLLGGIAAYEQYF.

This clonotype showed up just a few times. The J gene is TRBJ2-1, the V gene TRBV19, with 10 bases fitting TRBD1. CDR3 length equals 13 residues. The J segment lost 6 bases and the V segment lost 7 bases, leaving 3 bases of the junction unmatched. Germline-derived CDR1 and CDR2 are LNHDA and SQIVND (reference sequence). CDR3 bases: TGTGCCAGTATTGACAGGGGGCGCAATGAGCAGTTCTTC. It is translated as CASIDRGRNEQFF.

In its sample, this clonotype was seen a few times. This chain uses TRBV2 with TRBJ2-5; TRBD1 is a possible D gene (6 bases). Germline V CDR1 and CDR2: SNHLY, FYNNEI. V lost 4 bases and J lost 2, with 17 bases in between. The CDR3 length is 16 residues. The CDR3 spells CASSGRNRALQETQYF. In DNA, the CDR3 is TGTGCCAGCAGTGGTCGGAACAGGGCCTTACAAGAGACCCAGTACTTC.

This clonotype was picked up a small number of times. The chain has TRBV10-3 and TRBJ2-7; perhaps TRBD1 as D (6 bases). This CDR3 spans 14 amino acids. Trimming stripped 2 bases from V and 2 bases from J, with 10 bases between. Germline lookup yields CDR1 ENHRY and CDR2 SYGVKD. The CDR3 sequence: CAISERQAAYEQYF. CDR3 DNA: TGTGCCATCAGTGAGCGACAGGCCGCCTACGAGCAGTACTTC.

The CDR3 loop reads CASSVGGAQETQYF. Written as DNA, the CDR3 is TGTGCCAGCAGCGTAGGGGGGGCCCAAGAGACCCAGTACTTC. The gene calls are TRBV9 and TRBJ2-5; D possibly matches TRBD1 or TRBD2 (6 bases each). CDR1 SGDLS and CDR2 YYNGEE come from the germline V gene. V was clipped by 0 bases and J by 1 base, with 7 bases between them. This CDR3 comprises 14 residues.

The chain employs TRBV2 and TRBJ2-7, with 8 nucleotides matching TRBD1. Germline CDR1 reads SNHLY; CDR2 reads FYNNEI. The CDR3 loop spans 15 amino acids. V dropped 7 bases and J dropped 1; count of bases not matched to a gene: 9. The CDR3 DNA is TGTGCCAGCATGTCCGACAGGGGAATTTCCTACGAGCAGTACTTC. It encodes CASMSDRGISYEQYF. Based on the CDR3 plus reference TRBV2 and TRBJ2-7, the full variable domain is EPEVTQTPSHQVTQMGQEVILRCVPISNHLYFYWYRQILGQKVEFLVSFYNNEISEKSEIFDDQFSVERPDGSNFTLKIRSTKLEDSAMYFCASMSDRGISYEQYFGPGTRLTVT.

The table lists this clonotype with a few counts. This rearrangement joins TRBV20-1 to TRBJ1-1, with D possibly matching TRBD1 (6 bases). The V end was cut by 3 bases, the J end by 1 base, with 9 bases between. Germline values: CDR1 DFQATT, CDR2 SNEGSKA (reference sequence). This CDR3 has 13 residues. This CDR3 is CSASRGPNTEAFF. The CDR3 DNA sequence: TGCAGTGCTAGCAGGGGCCCGAACACTGAAGCTTTCTTT.

This clonotype appeared many times. V is TRBV7-9 and J is TRBJ2-3; D is possibly TRBD2 (5 bases). The CDR3 totals 13 residues. V was shortened by 2 bases and J by 5 bases, with 8 bases between the two germline ends. Germline values: CDR1 SEHNR, CDR2 FQNEAQ (reference sequence). For the CDR3, the DNA is TGTGCCAGCAGCTTAACCCGGGGAGATACGCAGTATTTT. Its translation: CASSLTRGDTQYF.

The chain uses TRBV5-1 and TRBJ1-2, with D unresolved. The V gene lost 0 bases and the J gene lost 8 bases, with 14 bases spanning the gap. Germline lookup yields CDR1 SGHRS and CDR2 YFSETQ. The CDR3 loop spans 14 amino acids. CDR3 protein: CASSLETSERGYTF. The CDR3 DNA follows: TGCGCCAGCAGCTTGGAGACTTCTGAACGGGGCTACACCTTC.

This clonotype was observed a few times. This sequence joins TRBV12-3 or TRBV12-4 and TRBJ2-7; D assignment may be TRBD1 or TRBD2 (5 bases each). There are 14 residues in the CDR3. V lost 5 bases and J 7 bases, leaving 18 bases between the germline ends. The CDR3 nucleotides read TGTGCCAGCAGTCGGACACCGGGCCGAGGGGAGCAGTACTTC. This translates into CASSRTPGRGEQYF.